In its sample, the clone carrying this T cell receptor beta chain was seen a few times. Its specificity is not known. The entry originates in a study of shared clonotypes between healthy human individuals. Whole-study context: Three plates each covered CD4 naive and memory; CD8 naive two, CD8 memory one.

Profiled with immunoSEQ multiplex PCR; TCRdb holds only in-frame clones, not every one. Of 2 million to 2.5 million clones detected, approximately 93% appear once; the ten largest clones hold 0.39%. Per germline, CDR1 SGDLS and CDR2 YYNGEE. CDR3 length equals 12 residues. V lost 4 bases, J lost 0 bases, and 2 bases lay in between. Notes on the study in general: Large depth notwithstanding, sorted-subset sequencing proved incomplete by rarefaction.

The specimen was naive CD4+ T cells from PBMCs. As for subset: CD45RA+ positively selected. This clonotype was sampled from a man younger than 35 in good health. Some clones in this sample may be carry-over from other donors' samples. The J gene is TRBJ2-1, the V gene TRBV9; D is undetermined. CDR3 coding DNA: TGTGCCAGCAGCCTCTCCTACAATGAGCAGTTCTTC. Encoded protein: CASSLSYNEQFF.